The entry that follows covers one T cell receptor beta chain sequence. What it recognizes is unknown. These data originate in a study of T-cell memory formation after mild COVID-19. Overall study results and limits: Clones contracting day 15 to 85 were balanced CD4/CD8; later expanders leaned CD4+.

Trimming cost V 1 base and J 5 bases; bases outside gene matches: 11. This CDR3 has 16 amino acids. Germline V gene data show CDR1 as DFQATT and CDR2 as SNEGSKA (reference sequence). TCRdb analysed the 5' RACE reads with MiXCR anew, one entry per CDR3 protein. The sample contains over 60,000 distinct CDR3 sequences, over 15% of which appear only once. Sequenced sample: PBMCs or a T cell subset sorted from them (not recorded which). The sequence was collected from an adult woman who had mild COVID-19 (a few samples of this study predate the infection). Cell type and time point are not known. The rearrangement joins TRBV20-1 to TRBJ2-5; 9 nucleotides line up with TRBD2. This chain's CDR3 is CSARVLASGDSETQYF. In DNA form, the CDR3 reads TGCAGTGCTAGAGTTTTGGCTAGCGGGGACTCGGAGACCCAGTACTTC.